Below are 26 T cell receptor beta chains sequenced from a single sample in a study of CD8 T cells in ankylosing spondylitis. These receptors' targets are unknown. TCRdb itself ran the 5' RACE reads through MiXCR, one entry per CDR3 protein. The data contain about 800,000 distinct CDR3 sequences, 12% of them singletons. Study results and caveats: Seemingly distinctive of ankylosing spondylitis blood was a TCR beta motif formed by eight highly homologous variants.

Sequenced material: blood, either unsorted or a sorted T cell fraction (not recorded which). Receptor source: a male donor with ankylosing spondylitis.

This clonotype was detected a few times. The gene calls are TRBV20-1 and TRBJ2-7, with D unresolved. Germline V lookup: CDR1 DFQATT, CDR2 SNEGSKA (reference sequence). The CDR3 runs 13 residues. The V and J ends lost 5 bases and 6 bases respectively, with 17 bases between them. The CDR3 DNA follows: TGCAGTGCTGCCCGCGAGGTCGGTGGCGAGCAGTACTTC. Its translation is CSAAREVGGEQYF.

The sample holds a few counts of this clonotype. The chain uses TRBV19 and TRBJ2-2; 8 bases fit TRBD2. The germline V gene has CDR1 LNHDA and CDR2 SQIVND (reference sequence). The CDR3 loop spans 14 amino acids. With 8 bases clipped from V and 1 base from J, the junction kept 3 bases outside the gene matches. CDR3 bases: TGTGCCAGTCGGGGGGGAGGGAACACCGGGGAGCTGTTTTTT. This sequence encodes CASRGGGNTGELFF.

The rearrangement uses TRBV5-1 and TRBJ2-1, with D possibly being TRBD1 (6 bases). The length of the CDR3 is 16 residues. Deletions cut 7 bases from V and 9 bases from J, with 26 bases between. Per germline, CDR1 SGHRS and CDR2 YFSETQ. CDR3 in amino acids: CASGLRDAKTQGEQFF. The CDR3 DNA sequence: TGCGCCAGCGGCCTCCGGGACGCCAAAACACAGGGTGAGCAGTTCTTC.

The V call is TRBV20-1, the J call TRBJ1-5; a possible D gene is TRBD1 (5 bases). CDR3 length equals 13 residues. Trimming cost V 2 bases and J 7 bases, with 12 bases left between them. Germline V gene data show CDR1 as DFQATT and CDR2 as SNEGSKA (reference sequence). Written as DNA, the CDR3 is TGCAGTGCTAGATCTGGGGCGGGGCAGCCCCAGCATTTT. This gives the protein CSARSGAGQPQHF.

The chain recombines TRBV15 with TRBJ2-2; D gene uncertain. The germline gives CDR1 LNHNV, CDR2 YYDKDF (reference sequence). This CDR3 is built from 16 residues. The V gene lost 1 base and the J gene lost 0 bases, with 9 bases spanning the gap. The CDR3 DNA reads TGTGCCACCAGCAGAGGTGACTCATCGAACACCGGGGAGCTGTTTTTT. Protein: CATSRGDSSNTGELFF.

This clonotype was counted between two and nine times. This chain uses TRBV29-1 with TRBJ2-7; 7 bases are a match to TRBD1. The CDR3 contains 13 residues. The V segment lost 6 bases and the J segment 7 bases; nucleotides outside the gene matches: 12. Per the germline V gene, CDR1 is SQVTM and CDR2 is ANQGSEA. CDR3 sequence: CSVTGLNAWEQYF. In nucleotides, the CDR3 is TGCAGCGTGACAGGGTTGAATGCTTGGGAGCAGTACTTC.

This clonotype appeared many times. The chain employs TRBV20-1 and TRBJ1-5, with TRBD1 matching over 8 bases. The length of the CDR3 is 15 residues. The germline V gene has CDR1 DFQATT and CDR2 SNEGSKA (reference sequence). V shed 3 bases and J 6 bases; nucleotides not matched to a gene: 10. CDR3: CSARKGAGGTQPQHF. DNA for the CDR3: TGCAGTGCTAGGAAAGGGGCAGGGGGCACTCAGCCCCAGCATTTT.

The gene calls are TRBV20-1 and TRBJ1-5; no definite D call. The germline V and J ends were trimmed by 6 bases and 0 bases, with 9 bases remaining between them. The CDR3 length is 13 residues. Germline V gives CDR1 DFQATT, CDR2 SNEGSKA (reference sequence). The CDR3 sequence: CSAMSHSNQPQHF. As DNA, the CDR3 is TGCAGTGCGATGAGTCATAGCAATCAGCCCCAGCATTTT.

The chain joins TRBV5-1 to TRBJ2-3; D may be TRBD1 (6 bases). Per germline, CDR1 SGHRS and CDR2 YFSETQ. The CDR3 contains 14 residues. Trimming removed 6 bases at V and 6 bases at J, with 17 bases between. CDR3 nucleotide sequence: TGCGCCAGCACCCTACAGGGAGCTCCGGATACGCAGTATTTT. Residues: CASTLQGAPDTQYF.

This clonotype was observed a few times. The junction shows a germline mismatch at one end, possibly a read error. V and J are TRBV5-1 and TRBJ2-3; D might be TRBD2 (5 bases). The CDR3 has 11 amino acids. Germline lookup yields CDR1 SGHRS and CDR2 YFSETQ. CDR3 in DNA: TGCGCCAGCAGCTTTCCGGGATCCCATATTTTT. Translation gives CASSFPGSHIF.

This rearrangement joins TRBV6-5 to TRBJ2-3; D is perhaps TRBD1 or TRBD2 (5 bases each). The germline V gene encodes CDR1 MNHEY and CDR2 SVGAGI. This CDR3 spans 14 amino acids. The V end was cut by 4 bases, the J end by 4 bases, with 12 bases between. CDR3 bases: TGTGCCAGCAGTTTCCTGGGGGTCTCAGATACGCAGTATTTT. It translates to CASSFLGVSDTQYF.

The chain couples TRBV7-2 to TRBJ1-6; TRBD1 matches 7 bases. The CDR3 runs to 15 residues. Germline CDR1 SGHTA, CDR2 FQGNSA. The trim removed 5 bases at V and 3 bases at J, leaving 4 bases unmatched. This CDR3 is CASSPRDSYNSPLHF. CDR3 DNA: TGTGCCAGCAGCCCAAGGGACAGCTATAATTCACCCCTCCACTTT.

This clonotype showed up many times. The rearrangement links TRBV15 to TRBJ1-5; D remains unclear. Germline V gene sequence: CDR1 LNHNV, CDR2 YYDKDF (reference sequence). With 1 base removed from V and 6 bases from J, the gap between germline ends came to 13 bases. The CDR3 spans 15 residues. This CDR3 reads CATSRGAYGGQPQHF. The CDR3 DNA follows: TGTGCCACCAGCAGAGGTGCCTATGGCGGTCAGCCCCAGCATTTT. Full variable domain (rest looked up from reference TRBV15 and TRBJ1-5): DAMVIQNPRYQVTQFGKPVTLSCSQTLNHNVMYWYQQKSSQAPKLLFHYYDKDFNNEADTPDNFQSRRPNTSFCFLDIRSPGLGDTAMYLCATSRGAYGGQPQHFGDGTRLSIL.

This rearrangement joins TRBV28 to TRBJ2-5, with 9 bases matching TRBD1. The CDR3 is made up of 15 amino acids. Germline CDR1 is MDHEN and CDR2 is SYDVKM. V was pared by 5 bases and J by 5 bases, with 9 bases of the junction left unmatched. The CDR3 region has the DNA TGTGCCAGCAGTGCGAACAGGGGGCGCCGGGAGACCCAGTACTTC. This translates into CASSANRGRRETQYF.

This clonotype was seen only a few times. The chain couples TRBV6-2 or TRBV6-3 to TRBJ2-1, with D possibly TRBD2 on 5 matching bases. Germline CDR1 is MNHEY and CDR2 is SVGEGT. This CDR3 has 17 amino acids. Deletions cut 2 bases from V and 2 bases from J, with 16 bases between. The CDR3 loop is CASSYPVWRAAYNEQFF. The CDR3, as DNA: TGTGCCAGCAGTTACCCTGTCTGGCGGGCGGCCTACAATGAGCAGTTCTTC.

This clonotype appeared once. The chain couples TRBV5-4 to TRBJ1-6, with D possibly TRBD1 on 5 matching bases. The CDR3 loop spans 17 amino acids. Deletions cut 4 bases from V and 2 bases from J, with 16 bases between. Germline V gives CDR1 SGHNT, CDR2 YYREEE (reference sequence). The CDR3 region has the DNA TGTGCCAGCAGCCCGGGACCAACTGGCGCCTATAATTCACCCCTCCACTTT. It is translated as CASSPGPTGAYNSPLHF.

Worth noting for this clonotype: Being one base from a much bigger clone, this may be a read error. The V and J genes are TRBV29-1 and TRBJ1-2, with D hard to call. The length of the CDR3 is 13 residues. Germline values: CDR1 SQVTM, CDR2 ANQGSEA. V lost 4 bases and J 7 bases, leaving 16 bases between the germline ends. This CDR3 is CSVGGPGDCGYTF. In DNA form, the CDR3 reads TGCAGCGTTGGCGGGCCCGGAGACTGTGGCTACACCTTC.

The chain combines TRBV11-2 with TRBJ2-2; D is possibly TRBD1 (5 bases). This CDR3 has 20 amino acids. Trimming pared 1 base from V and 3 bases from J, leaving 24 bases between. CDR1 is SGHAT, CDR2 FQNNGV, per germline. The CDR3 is CASSLGPPMAGKDYTGELFF. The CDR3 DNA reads TGTGCCAGCAGCTTAGGCCCGCCCATGGCAGGGAAGGATTACACCGGGGAGCTGTTTTTT.

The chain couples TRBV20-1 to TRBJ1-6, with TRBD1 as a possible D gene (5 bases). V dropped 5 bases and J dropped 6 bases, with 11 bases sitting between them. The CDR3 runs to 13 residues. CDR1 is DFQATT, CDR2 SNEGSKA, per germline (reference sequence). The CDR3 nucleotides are TGCAGTGCTGAACGGGACTCTAATTCACCCCTCCACTTT. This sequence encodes CSAERDSNSPLHF.

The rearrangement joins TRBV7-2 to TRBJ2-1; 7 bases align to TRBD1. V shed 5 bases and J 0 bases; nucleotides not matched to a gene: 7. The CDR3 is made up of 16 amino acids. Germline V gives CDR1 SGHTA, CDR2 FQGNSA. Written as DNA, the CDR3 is TGTGCCAGCAGCAATCGACAGGGCGGCTCCTACAATGAGCAGTTCTTC. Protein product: CASSNRQGGSYNEQFF.

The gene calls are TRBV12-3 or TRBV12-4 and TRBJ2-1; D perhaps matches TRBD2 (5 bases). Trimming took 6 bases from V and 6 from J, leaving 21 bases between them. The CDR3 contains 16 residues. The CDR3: CASSFRAAPDFNEQFF. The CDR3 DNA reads TGTGCCAGCAGCTTCCGAGCGGCCCCGGACTTCAATGAGCAGTTCTTC.

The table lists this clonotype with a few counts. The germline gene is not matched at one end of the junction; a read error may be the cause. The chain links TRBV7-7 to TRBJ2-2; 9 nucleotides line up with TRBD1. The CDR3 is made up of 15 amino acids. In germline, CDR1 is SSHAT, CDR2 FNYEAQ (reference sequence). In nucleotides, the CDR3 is TGTGCTAGCAGCCAACGGACAGGGGAAACCGGGGAGCTGTTTTTT. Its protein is CASSQRTGETGELFF.

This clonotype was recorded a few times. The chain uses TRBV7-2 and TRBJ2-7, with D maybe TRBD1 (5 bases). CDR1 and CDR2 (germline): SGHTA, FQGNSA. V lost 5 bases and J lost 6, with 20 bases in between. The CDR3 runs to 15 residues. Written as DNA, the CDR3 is TGTGCCAGCAGCCCCAGTAGCAGGGCTTCCCGCGAGCAGTACTTC. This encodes CASSPSSRASREQYF.

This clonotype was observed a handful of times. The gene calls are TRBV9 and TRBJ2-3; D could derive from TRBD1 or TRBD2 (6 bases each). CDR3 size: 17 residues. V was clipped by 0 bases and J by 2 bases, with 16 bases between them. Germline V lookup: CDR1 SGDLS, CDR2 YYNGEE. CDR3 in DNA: TGTGCCAGCAGCGTAGAGGGGGGTAGCCTAGTCACAGATACGCAGTATTTT. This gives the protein CASSVEGGSLVTDTQYF.

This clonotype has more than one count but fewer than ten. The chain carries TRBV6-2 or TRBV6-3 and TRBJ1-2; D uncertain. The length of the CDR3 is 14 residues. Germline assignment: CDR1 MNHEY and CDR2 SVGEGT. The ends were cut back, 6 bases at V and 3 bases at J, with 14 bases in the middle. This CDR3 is CASRPTVPDYGYTF. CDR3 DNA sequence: TGTGCCAGCAGACCTACAGTACCAGACTATGGCTACACCTTC.

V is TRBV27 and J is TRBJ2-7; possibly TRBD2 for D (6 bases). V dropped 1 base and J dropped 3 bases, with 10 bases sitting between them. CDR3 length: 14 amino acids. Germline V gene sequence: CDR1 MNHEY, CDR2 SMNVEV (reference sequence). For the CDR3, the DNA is TGTGCCAGCAGTTTATACTGGAGGGGCTACGAGCAGTACTTC. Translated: CASSLYWRGYEQYF.